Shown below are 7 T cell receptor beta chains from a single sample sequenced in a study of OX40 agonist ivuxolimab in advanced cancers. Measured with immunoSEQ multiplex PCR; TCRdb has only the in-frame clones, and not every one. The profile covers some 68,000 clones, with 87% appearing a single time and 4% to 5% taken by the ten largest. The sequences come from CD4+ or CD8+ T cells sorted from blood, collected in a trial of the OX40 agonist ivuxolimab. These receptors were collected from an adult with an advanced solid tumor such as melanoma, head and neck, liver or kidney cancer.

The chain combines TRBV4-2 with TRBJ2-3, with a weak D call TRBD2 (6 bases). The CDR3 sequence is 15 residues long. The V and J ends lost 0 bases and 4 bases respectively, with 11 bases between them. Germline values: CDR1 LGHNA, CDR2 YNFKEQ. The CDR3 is CASSQDRLASDTQYF. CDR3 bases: TGTGCCAGCAGCCAAGATAGGCTAGCGTCAGATACGCAGTATTTT.

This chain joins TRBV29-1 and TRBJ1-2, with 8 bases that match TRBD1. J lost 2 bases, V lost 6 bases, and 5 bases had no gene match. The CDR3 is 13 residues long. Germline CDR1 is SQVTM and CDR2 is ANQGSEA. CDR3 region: CSVGTGQNYGYTF. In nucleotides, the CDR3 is TGCAGCGTCGGGACAGGTCAGAACTATGGCTACACCTTC.

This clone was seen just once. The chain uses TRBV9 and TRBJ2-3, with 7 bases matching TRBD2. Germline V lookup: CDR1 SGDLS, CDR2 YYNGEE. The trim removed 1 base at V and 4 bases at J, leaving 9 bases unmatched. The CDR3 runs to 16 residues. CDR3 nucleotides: TGTGCCAGCAGCGTAAGTGGTACTAGCGTGGCAGATACGCAGTATTTT. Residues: CASSVSGTSVADTQYF.

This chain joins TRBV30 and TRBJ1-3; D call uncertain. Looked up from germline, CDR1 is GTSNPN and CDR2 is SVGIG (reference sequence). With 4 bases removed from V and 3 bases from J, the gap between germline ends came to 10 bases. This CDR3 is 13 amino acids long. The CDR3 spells CAWTNGFGNTIYF. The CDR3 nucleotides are TGTGCCTGGACTAATGGATTTGGAAACACCATATATTTT.

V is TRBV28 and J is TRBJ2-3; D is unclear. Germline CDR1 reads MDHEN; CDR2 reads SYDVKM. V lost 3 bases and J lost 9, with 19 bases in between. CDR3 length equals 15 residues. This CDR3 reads CASSFRRTWAGTQYF. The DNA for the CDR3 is TGTGCCAGCAGTTTCCGACGGACGTGGGCCGGCACGCAGTATTTT.

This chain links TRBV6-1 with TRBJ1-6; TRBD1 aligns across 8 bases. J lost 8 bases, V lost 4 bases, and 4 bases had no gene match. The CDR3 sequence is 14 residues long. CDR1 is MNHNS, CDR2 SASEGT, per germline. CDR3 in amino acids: CASSGGTGHSPLHF. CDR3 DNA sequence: TGTGCCAGCAGTGGCGGGACAGGTCATTCACCCCTCCACTTT.

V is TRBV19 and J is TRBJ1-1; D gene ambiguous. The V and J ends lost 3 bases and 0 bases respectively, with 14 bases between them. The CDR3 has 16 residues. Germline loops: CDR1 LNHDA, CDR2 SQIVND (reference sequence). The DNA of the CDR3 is TGTGCCAGTAGTATGACTCCAGGTTCCATGAACACTGAAGCTTTCTTT. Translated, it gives CASSMTPGSMNTEAFF.